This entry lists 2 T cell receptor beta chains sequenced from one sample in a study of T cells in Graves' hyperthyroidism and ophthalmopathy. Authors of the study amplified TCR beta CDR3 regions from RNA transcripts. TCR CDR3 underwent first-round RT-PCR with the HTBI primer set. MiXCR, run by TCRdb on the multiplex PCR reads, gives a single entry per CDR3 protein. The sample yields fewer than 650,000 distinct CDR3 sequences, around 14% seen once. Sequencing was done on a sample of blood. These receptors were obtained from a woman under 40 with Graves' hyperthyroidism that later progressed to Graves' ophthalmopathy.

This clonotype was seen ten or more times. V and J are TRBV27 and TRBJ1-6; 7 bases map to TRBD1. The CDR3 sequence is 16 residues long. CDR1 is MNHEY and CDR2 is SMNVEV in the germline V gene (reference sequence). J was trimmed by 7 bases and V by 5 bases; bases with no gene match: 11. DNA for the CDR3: TGTGCCAGCAGTCTTTCTTCGGACAGGAGAAATTCACCCCTCCACTTT. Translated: CASSLSSDRRNSPLHF.

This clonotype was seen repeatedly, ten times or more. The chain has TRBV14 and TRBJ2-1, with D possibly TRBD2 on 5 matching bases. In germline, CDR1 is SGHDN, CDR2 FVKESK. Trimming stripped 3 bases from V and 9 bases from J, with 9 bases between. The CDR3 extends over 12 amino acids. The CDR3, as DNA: TGTGCCAGCAGCCATCTACGGGGTGAGCAGTTCTTC. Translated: CASSHLRGEQFF.